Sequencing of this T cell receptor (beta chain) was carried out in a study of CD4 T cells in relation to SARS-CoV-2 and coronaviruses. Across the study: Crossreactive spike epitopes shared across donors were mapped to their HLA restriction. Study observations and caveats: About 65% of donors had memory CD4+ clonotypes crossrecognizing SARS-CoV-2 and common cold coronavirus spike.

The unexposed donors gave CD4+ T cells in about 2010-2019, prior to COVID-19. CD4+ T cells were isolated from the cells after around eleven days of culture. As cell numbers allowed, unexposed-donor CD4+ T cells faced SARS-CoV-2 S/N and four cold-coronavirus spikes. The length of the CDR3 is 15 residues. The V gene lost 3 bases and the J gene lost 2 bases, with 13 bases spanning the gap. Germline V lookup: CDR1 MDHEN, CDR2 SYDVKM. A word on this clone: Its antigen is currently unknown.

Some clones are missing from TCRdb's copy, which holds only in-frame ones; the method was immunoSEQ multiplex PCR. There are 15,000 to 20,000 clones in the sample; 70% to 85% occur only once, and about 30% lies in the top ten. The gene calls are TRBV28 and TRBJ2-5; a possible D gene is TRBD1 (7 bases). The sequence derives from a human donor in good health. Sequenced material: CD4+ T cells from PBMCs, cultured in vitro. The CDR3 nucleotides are TGTGCCAGCAGTTTGTCAGGGGGGCAACAAGAGACCCAGTACTTC. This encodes CASSLSGGQQETQYF.